Listed below are T cell receptor beta chains from one sample, sequenced in a study of cytomegalovirus exposure and HLA in healthy donors. Clones were read by immunoSEQ multiplex PCR, and TCRdb kept only the in-frame ones, dropping some. The table records 150,000 to 200,000 clones, about 81% of them present only once. Material for sequencing was PBMCs. The receptors originated from a woman aged 25-40 years in good health and CMV-seronegative. CDR3s include the opening cysteine and the closing phenylalanine or tryptophan. A D gene is named only where the DNA matches it firmly. Expanded clones are given a class, and other clones once, few, many or no size at all.

CDR3 DNA,CDR3 protein,J gene,V gene,D gene,clone size
TGTGCCCGGACAGGGGCTTCTTATGGCTACACCTTC,CARTGASYGYTF,TRBJ1-2,TRBV30,TRBD1,-
TGTGCCAGCAGTTCCGGGACAGAACTTCGCTATGGCTACACCTTC,CASSSGTELRYGYTF,TRBJ1-2,TRBV27,TRBD1,-
TGTGCCAGCAGTTTACCCCCATTCCGGGGACAGGGAAGAAACTATGGCTACACCTTC,CASSLPPFRGQGRNYGYTF,TRBJ1-2,TRBV27,TRBD1,-
-,CASSYDQRHFGEQFF,TRBJ2-1,TRBV6-5,-,-
TGTGCCAGCAGACCGCGGGGGGGCATGAACACTGAAGCTTTCTTT,CASRPRGGMNTEAFF,TRBJ1-1,TRBV2,-,-
TGTGCCAGCAGCCAAGAAGGGACTAGCGTGCATGAGCAGTTCTTC,CASSQEGTSVHEQFF,TRBJ2-1,TRBV4-2,TRBD2,-
TGTGCCAGCAGCTTAGGGCGGGAGTACTGGTCAGATACGCAGTATTTT,CASSLGREYWSDTQYF,TRBJ2-3,TRBV7-2,TRBD2,-
TGTGCCAGCAGCGCAGAGACTAGCGGGGGGAGGAACGAGCAGTACTTC,CASSAETSGGRNEQYF,TRBJ2-7,TRBV9,TRBD2,-
TGTGCCAGCAGTGAAGGGGTGGGCGCAGATACGCAGTATTTT,CASSEGVGADTQYF,TRBJ2-3,TRBV2,-,-
TGCGCCAGAGAGGGACAGTTTAGCAATCAGCCCCAGCATTTT,CAREGQFSNQPQHF,TRBJ1-5,TRBV5-1,TRBD1,-
TGCGCCAGCAGCCCAACTAACAATGAGCAGTTCTTC,CASSPTNNEQFF,TRBJ2-1,TRBV4-1,-,-
TGTGCCAGCAGCTCCTTAGCGGGAGTTGGAGAGCAGTTCTTC,CASSSLAGVGEQFF,TRBJ2-1,TRBV9,TRBD2,-
TGTGCCAGCACCGGACAGGGCAGCACCGGGGAGCTGTTTTTT,CASTGQGSTGELFF,TRBJ2-2,TRBV28,TRBD1,-
TGTGCCAGCAGCGTAGGCGGGACAGGGACCTACGAGCAGTACTTC,CASSVGGTGTYEQYF,TRBJ2-7,TRBV9,TRBD1,-
TGTGCCAGCAGTTTCGGTGAGGGACAGAAAGCTTTCTTT,CASSFGEGQKAFF,TRBJ1-1,TRBV28,TRBD1,once
TGTGCCAGCTCCTTACAGGGAGTGGGAGATGGCTACACCTTC,CASSLQGVGDGYTF,TRBJ1-2,TRBV18,-,-
TGTGCCAGCTCCCTTGACAGAGACAATGAGCAGTTCTTC,CASSLDRDNEQFF,TRBJ2-1,TRBV18,-,-
TGTGCCAGCAGCTCCGGGACAGGGAGCACTGAAGCTTTCTTT,CASSSGTGSTEAFF,TRBJ1-1,TRBV13,TRBD1,-
TGCGCCAGCAGCCCTGGCGATATGCGGGGGACTTCCTACGAGCAGTACTTC,CASSPGDMRGTSYEQYF,TRBJ2-7,TRBV4-1,TRBD2,once
TGTGCCAGCAGCTCACAGGGCCCCACTGAAGCTTTCTTT,CASSSQGPTEAFF,TRBJ1-1,TRBV7-9,-,-
TGTGCCAGCAGCCAAGGGTCACCGGGGGGAGAGACCCAGTACTTC,CASSQGSPGGETQYF,TRBJ2-5,TRBV4-2,TRBD2,few
TGTGCCAGTAGTATAGGGGGTGCGGGGGCGACCGGGAGGAACACTGAAGCTTTCTTT,CASSIGGAGATGRNTEAFF,TRBJ1-1,TRBV19,-,-
TGTGCCAGCAGATCGGACGGGACAGGTTATTATGGCTACACCTTC,CASRSDGTGYYGYTF,TRBJ1-2,TRBV6-6,TRBD1,-
TGCGCCAGCAGCTTGGTACAGGCTGGGAACACCGGGGAGCTGTTTTTT,CASSLVQAGNTGELFF,TRBJ2-2,TRBV5-1,-,-
TGTGCCAGCACCCTTTCGAAACAGTTGCTCGCGGGGTACAATGAGCAGTTCTTC,CASTLSKQLLAGYNEQFF,TRBJ2-1,TRBV28,-,-
TGTGCCATCCTTAGCGGGATCACTTACGAGCAGTACTTC,CAILSGITYEQYF,TRBJ2-7,TRBV6-1,TRBD2,-
TGCGCCAGCAGCCAAAGGGAAGTTTCGGGGCGCGGGGAATCACCCCTCCACTTT,CASSQREVSGRGESPLHF,TRBJ1-6,TRBV4-1,-,-
TGTGCCAGCAGTTTCGACAGCGTCAATCAGCCCCAGCATTTT,CASSFDSVNQPQHF,TRBJ1-5,TRBV6-5,-,-
TGTGCCAGCAGTTCCAGGGACAGGGGAACCGGGGAGCTGTTTTTT,CASSSRDRGTGELFF,TRBJ2-2,TRBV2,TRBD1,-
TGTGCCAGCAGTGATGGCCAGAACGAAGCTTTCTTT,CASSDGQNEAFF,TRBJ1-1,TRBV2,-,-
TGCGCCAGCGGGGAATGTTTGGGGCACACTGAAGCTTTCTTT,CASGECLGHTEAFF,TRBJ1-1,TRBV23-1,-,once
TGTGCCATCAGTGAGGCCCGGGAGCAGTACTTC,CAISEAREQYF,TRBJ2-7,TRBV10-3,-,-
TGTGCCAGCAGCTCTACAGGGACCCCCCTCGACGAGCAGTACTTC,CASSSTGTPLDEQYF,TRBJ2-7,TRBV7-3,-,-
TGTGCCAGCAGTCTCACAGGGGATAGCAATCAGCCCCAGCATTTT,CASSLTGDSNQPQHF,TRBJ1-5,TRBV27,TRBD1,-
TGCGCCAGCAGCCAAGGTCCATACAATGAGCAGTTCTTC,CASSQGPYNEQFF,TRBJ2-1,TRBV4-1,-,-
TGTGCCTGGAGTCCTCCGAGGCGTAAGGGCTACACCTTC,CAWSPPRRKGYTF,TRBJ1-2,TRBV30,-,few
TGTGCCAGCAGTTTACAGGCCACCTCTGGGGCCAACGTCCTGACTTTC,CASSLQATSGANVLTF,TRBJ2-6,TRBV27,-,-
TGCGCCAGCAGCCAAGGACAGGGTGGTGAGACCCAGTACTTC,CASSQGQGGETQYF,TRBJ2-5,TRBV4-1,TRBD1,-
TGCGCCAGCAGCTTTGGGCGACGGAGCACAGATACGCAGTATTTT,CASSFGRRSTDTQYF,TRBJ2-3,TRBV5-1,-,-
TGTGCCTGGAGGACAGGGGGTTCCTACGAGCAGTACTTC,CAWRTGGSYEQYF,TRBJ2-7,TRBV30,TRBD1,-